The entry below describes one TCR beta chain. These data come from a study of T-cell reconstitution after alpha-beta-depleted transplantation in children. This CDR3 contains 14 residues. Germline CDR1 is SGHTA and CDR2 is FQGNSA. Trimming left V 1 base short and J 5 bases short, with 11 bases between. Preparation of the TCRbeta library was carried out with unique molecular identifiers. In TCRdb, the PCR reads were re-called with MiXCR into one record per CDR3 protein. The sample lists around 360,000 distinct CDR3 sequences, about a tenth seen once, with under 3% in the top ten. The clonotype comes from a human donor who donated a stem cell graft to a child with acute lymphoblastic leukemia. The sample in question was PBMCs from the stem cell graft donor, obtained from the stem cell graft. This chain uses TRBV7-2 with TRBJ1-2; weak D call: TRBD1 (5 bases). This CDR3 is CASSLDVGPYGYTF. The CDR3 nucleotides are TGTGCCAGCAGCTTAGACGTGGGGCCTTATGGCTACACCTTC.